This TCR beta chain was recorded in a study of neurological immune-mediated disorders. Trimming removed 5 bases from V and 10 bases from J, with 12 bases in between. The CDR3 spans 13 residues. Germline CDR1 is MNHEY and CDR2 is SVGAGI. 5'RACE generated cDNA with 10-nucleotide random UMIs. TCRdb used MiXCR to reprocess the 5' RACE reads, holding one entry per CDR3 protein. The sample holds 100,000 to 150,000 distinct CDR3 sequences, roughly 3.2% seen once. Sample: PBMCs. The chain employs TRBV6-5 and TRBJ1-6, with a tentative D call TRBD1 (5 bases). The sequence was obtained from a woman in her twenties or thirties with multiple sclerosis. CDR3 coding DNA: TGTGCCAGCAGTCCTGACACAGGATCACCCCTCCACTTT. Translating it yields CASSPDTGSPLHF.